The 13 T cell receptor beta chains in this list originate from one sample, sequenced in a study of CXCR3-negative and CXCR3-positive naive CD8 T cells. Study-wide results and caveats: A higher hydrophobicity marked the TRB CDR3s of CXCR3-positive naive cells versus CXCR3-negative naive cells.

UMI labels and 5' RACE were used to prepare the TRB cDNA libraries. From its re-call of the 5' RACE reads, TCRdb lists each CDR3 protein once, without DNA. The listing contains about 120,000 distinct CDR3 sequences. Their antigens remain unidentified. The sample comprised naive CXCR3+ CD8+ T cells from blood. Subset of the sample: CD45RO-CCR7+CD27+CD95- naive CD8+ T cells expressing CXCR3 (TNR3+). The receptors derive from a human donor in good health. Some clones in this sample may be carry-over from other donors' samples.

The CDR3 spells CASSPDRGSGQPQHF. The genes are TRBV14 and TRBJ1-5; with no DNA, the TCRdb D assignment of TRBD1 cannot be verified. Per germline, CDR1 SGHDN and CDR2 FVKESK. CDR3 size: 15 residues.

This CDR3 reads CASSLNLGDSEAFF. The chain couples TRBV7-3 to TRBJ1-1. Germline assignment: CDR1 SGHTA and CDR2 FQGTGA. The CDR3 totals 14 residues.

This chain's CDR3 is CASSQEVLGGGPVGYNEQFF. The chain has TRBV3-1 and TRBJ2-1; TCRdb indicates TRBD2, and absent DNA this call remains unverified. This CDR3 has 20 residues. CDR1 and CDR2 (germline): LGHDT, YNNKEL (reference sequence).

The chain has TRBV7-9 and TRBJ1-1; TCRdb returns TRBD1, unconfirmable since there is no DNA. Germline V gene data show CDR1 as SEHNR and CDR2 as FQNEAQ (reference sequence). There are 15 residues in the CDR3. This CDR3 reads CASSVVGPQGTEAFF.

The rearrangement uses TRBV11-2 and TRBJ1-1; TCRdb picks TRBD1, but there is no DNA to check that call. The germline CDR1 and CDR2 sequences are SGHAT and FQNNGV. The CDR3 consists of 16 residues. CDR3: CASSSARGEGNTEAFF. Looking up the rest from reference TRBV11-2 and TRBJ1-1 gives the full variable domain: EAGVAQSPRYKIIEKRQSVAFWCNPISGHATLYWYQQILGQGPKLLIQFQNNGVVDDSQLPKDRFSAERLKGVDSTLKIQPAKLEDSAVYLCASSSARGEGNTEAFFGQGTRLTVV.

The genes are TRBV21-1 and TRBJ2-5; TCRdb lists TRBD2, though no DNA is available to test this call. TRBV21-1 is shown as a pseudogene. The CDR3 is 11 amino acids. The CDR3: CASKTRETQYF.

The J gene is TRBJ2-2, the V gene TRBV11-2. This CDR3 contains 12 residues. Germline assignment: CDR1 SGHAT and CDR2 FQNNGV. This CDR3 is CASSVSTGELFF.

The chain links TRBV29-1 to TRBJ2-5; TCRdb's D gene call, TRBD2, goes unchecked for lack of DNA. The CDR3 spans 15 residues. Looked up from germline, CDR1 is SQVTM and CDR2 is ANQGSEA. CDR3 sequence: CSVVRTSGMGETQYF.

The genes are TRBV29-1 and TRBJ1-2; with no DNA, the TCRdb D assignment of TRBD1 cannot be verified. The CDR3 totals 13 residues. CDR1 and CDR2 from the germline V gene are SQVTM and ANQGSEA. The CDR3 sequence: CSVEEDRVYGYTF.

This chain's CDR3 is CASSGTGDQFF. The rearrangement uses TRBV5-1 and TRBJ2-1; the D call from TCRdb, TRBD1, cannot be confirmed without DNA. Per the germline V gene, CDR1 is SGHRS and CDR2 is YFSETQ. CDR3 size: 11 residues. Variable domain in full (rest from reference TRBV5-1 and TRBJ2-1): KAGVTQTPRYLIKTRGQQVTLSCSPISGHRSVSWYQQTPGQGLQFLFEYFSETQRNKGNFPGRFSGRQFSNSRSEMNVSTLELGDSALYLCASSGTGDQFFGPGTRLTVL.

This chain connects TRBV15 to TRBJ2-3. Germline V gene data show CDR1 as LNHNV and CDR2 as YYDKDF (reference sequence). The CDR3 is made up of 17 amino acids. CDR3 in amino acids: CATSDRSSISGTDTQYF.

The J gene is TRBJ2-2, the V gene TRBV7-8; absent DNA, TCRdb's TRBD2 call cannot be checked. The CDR3 is made up of 19 amino acids. Germline lookup yields CDR1 SGHVS and CDR2 FQNEAQ. The CDR3: CASSLPSGTSGVRAGELFF.

The V and J genes are TRBV3-1 and TRBJ2-3; TCRdb outputs TRBD1, but without DNA this stays unchecked. The CDR3 contains 14 residues. CDR1 is LGHDT, CDR2 YNNKEL, per germline (reference sequence). CDR3 region: CASSTGTGADTQYF.